The present T cell receptor (beta chain) was sequenced within a study of blood T cell repertoires in COVID-19. Authors' data handling: Cell counts per sample came from amplifying reference gene primers. Assay used: immunoSEQ multiplex PCR; TCRdb lists only in-frame clones, some missing. From that table come the V and J calls and clone size; the DNA was used to work out D and trimming. The data hold around 130,000 clones, with roughly 72% observed a single time. CDR1 is SGHDT and CDR2 is YYEEEE in the germline V gene. The CDR3 extends over 14 amino acids. Trimming cost V 0 bases and J 5 bases, with 9 bases left between them.

This clonotype originated in a human donor in a cohort sampled during active COVID-19. The sample taken for sequencing was peripheral blood. The V and J genes are TRBV5-6 and TRBJ1-3; D gene unclear. The chain's CDR3 is CASSLARNRNTIYF. CDR3 in DNA: TGTGCCAGCAGCTTGGCCAGGAACAGAAACACCATATATTTT. Drawing the rest from reference TRBV5-6 and TRBJ1-3, the complete variable domain is DAGVTQSPTHLIKTRGQQVTLRCSPKSGHDTVSWYQQALGQGPQFIFQYYEEEERQRGNFPDRFSGHQFPNYSSELNVNALLLGDSALYLCASSLARNRNTIYFGEGSWLTVV.